This TCR beta chain comes out of a study of T cell responses to AZD1222 COVID-19 vaccine. General study findings and limits: Recipients of two AZD1222 doses showed rising Spike-specific TCR breadth and depth.

The table came from immunoSEQ multiplex PCR; TCRdb's copy has only in-frame clones and leaves some out. Of 130,000 or so clones listed, more than 70% are singletons. The V end lost 0 bases, the J end lost 7 bases, and 22 bases lay between the germline ends. The germline gives CDR1 MNHEY, CDR2 SMNVEV (reference sequence). The CDR3 spans 19 residues. Concerning this clone: What it binds is unknown.

This chain uses TRBV27 with TRBJ1-6; weak D call: TRBD1 (5 bases). The TCR comes from an adult in good health. The specimen was peripheral blood, collected on day 0 of AZD1222 vaccination. The CDR3 DNA is TGTGCCAGCAGTTTATCTGTGGGAGGGTTGGAGAGGGGCAATTCACCCCTCCACTTT. As protein: CASSLSVGGLERGNSPLHF.